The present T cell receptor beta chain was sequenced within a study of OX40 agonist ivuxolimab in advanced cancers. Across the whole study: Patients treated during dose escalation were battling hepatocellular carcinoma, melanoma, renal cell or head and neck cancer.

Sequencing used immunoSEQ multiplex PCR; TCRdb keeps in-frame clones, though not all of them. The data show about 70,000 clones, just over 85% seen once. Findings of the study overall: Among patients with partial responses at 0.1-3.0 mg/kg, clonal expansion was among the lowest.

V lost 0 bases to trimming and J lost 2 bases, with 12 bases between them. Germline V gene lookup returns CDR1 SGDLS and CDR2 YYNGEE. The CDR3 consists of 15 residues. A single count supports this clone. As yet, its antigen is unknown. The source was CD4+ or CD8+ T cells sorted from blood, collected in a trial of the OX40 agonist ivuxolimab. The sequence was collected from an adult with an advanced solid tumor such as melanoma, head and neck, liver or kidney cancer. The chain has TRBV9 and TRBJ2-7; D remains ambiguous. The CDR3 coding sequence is TGTGCCAGCAGCGTAGGGGAAGGGATCCCCTACGAGCAGTACTTC. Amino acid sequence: CASSVGEGIPYEQYF.